Listed below are T cell receptor beta chains from one sample, sequenced in a study of molecular identifiers for immune sequencing clone quantification. TCRdb re-derived calls from the PCR reads in MiXCR, one entry per CDR3 protein. Here the sample spans around 480,000 distinct CDR3 sequences, about a quarter being singletons. The sequencing input was naive CD8+ T cells from blood, with Jurkat cell RNA spiked in. Every receptor here comes from a human donor in good health. Some libraries in this study had Jurkat cell RNA spiked in. CDR3s include the opening cysteine and the closing phenylalanine or tryptophan. The D gene is left open where the match is weak. Size is omitted from some rows. Given values are once, few, many or a class for expanded clones.

clone_size: few; v_call: TRBV2; cdr3_length: 14; j_call: TRBJ2-1; d_call: TRBD2; cdr3_aa: CASTGLAGYNEQFF; cdr3_nt: TGTGCCAGCACAGGGCTAGCGGGGTACAATGAGCAGTTCTTC
clone_size: few; v_call: TRBV28; cdr3_length: 13; j_call: TRBJ1-1; d_call: -; cdr3_aa: CASSLQGISEAFF; cdr3_nt: TGTGCCAGCAGTTTACAGGGGATCTCTGAAGCTTTCTTT
clone_size: -; v_call: TRBV12-3/TRBV12-4; cdr3_length: 16; j_call: TRBJ1-2; d_call: TRBD1; cdr3_aa: CASSRQGEISNYGYTF; cdr3_nt: TGTGCCAGCAGCCGACAGGGAGAGATTTCTAACTATGGCTACACCTTC
clone_size: many; v_call: TRBV5-6; cdr3_length: 15; j_call: TRBJ2-5; d_call: -; cdr3_aa: CASSLLDSLQETQYF; cdr3_nt: TGTGCCAGCAGCTTGTTGGACAGTCTACAAGAGACCCAGTACTTC
clone_size: -; v_call: TRBV28; cdr3_length: 14; j_call: TRBJ2-7; d_call: TRBD1; cdr3_aa: CASRSPGQIYEQYF; cdr3_nt: TGTGCCAGCAGGTCGCCGGGACAGATATACGAGCAGTACTTC
clone_size: -; v_call: TRBV14; cdr3_length: 15; j_call: TRBJ2-1; d_call: -; cdr3_aa: CASSPREEDYNEQFF; cdr3_nt: TGTGCCAGCAGCCCACGGGAAGAAGACTACAATGAGCAGTTCTTC
clone_size: many; v_call: TRBV4-1; cdr3_length: 16; j_call: TRBJ2-3; d_call: TRBD1; cdr3_aa: CASSRNPGGRSDTQYF; cdr3_nt: TGCGCCAGCAGCCGCAATCCAGGGGGTCGTTCAGATACGCAGTATTTT
clone_size: many; v_call: TRBV7-9; cdr3_length: 21; j_call: TRBJ2-2; d_call: -; cdr3_aa: CASSLSVIGHAVFANTGELFF; cdr3_nt: TGTGCCAGCAGCTTAAGTGTGATTGGACATGCTGTCTTCGCGAACACCGGGGAGCTGTTTTTT
clone_size: few; v_call: TRBV7-9; cdr3_length: 15; j_call: TRBJ1-1; d_call: -; cdr3_aa: CASSLTGGGYTEAFF; cdr3_nt: TGTGCCAGCAGCCTCACCGGAGGGGGATACACTGAAGCTTTCTTT
clone_size: few; v_call: TRBV6-2/TRBV6-3; cdr3_length: 15; j_call: TRBJ1-5; d_call: -; cdr3_aa: CASSYWGARSQPQHF; cdr3_nt: TGTGCCAGCAGTTATTGGGGGGCGAGGAGTCAGCCCCAGCATTTT
clone_size: few; v_call: TRBV7-9; cdr3_length: 13; j_call: TRBJ1-1; d_call: TRBD1; cdr3_aa: CASSQGQITEAFF; cdr3_nt: TGTGCCAGCAGCCAGGGACAGATCACTGAAGCTTTCTTT
clone_size: -; v_call: TRBV11-3; cdr3_length: 15; j_call: TRBJ2-3; d_call: -; cdr3_aa: CASSFSSYSTDTQYF; cdr3_nt: TGTGCCAGCAGCTTTTCCAGCTATAGCACAGATACGCAGTATTTT
clone_size: few; v_call: TRBV9; cdr3_length: 17; j_call: TRBJ1-1; d_call: -; cdr3_aa: CASSVADLGSENTEAFF; cdr3_nt: TGTGCCAGCAGCGTAGCCGATCTAGGGTCAGAAAACACTGAAGCTTTCTTT
clone_size: many; v_call: TRBV7-9; cdr3_length: 13; j_call: TRBJ2-7; d_call: -; cdr3_aa: CASSDIQSYEQYF; cdr3_nt: TGTGCCAGCAGCGATATACAGTCCTACGAGCAGTACTTC
clone_size: many; v_call: TRBV4-2; cdr3_length: 15; j_call: TRBJ2-1; d_call: TRBD2; cdr3_aa: CASSQEIAGYNEQFF; cdr3_nt: TGTGCCAGCAGCCAAGAGATAGCGGGGTACAATGAGCAGTTCTTC
clone_size: -; v_call: TRBV5-1; cdr3_length: 13; j_call: TRBJ2-7; d_call: -; cdr3_aa: CASTVGRNYEQYF; cdr3_nt: TGCGCCAGCACCGTCGGACGGAACTACGAGCAGTACTTC
clone_size: few; v_call: TRBV12-3/TRBV12-4; cdr3_length: 14; j_call: TRBJ2-1; d_call: TRBD1; cdr3_aa: CATTRGSSYNEQFF; cdr3_nt: TGTGCCACAACCAGGGGGAGCTCCTACAATGAGCAGTTCTTC
clone_size: once; v_call: TRBV20-1; cdr3_length: 17; j_call: TRBJ2-5; d_call: TRBD2; cdr3_aa: CSASLYVLAGLQETQYF; cdr3_nt: TGCAGTGCTAGTCTTTATGTCCTAGCGGGTCTCCAAGAGACCCAGTACTTC
clone_size: -; v_call: TRBV19; cdr3_length: 14; j_call: TRBJ1-1; d_call: -; cdr3_aa: CASSITAMNTEAFF; cdr3_nt: TGTGCCAGTAGTATAACGGCTATGAACACTGAAGCTTTCTTT
clone_size: -; v_call: TRBV28; cdr3_length: 15; j_call: TRBJ2-7; d_call: -; cdr3_aa: CASSFPRALSYEQYF; cdr3_nt: TGTGCCAGCAGTTTCCCGCGGGCCCTCTCCTACGAGCAGTACTTC
clone_size: -; v_call: TRBV20-1; cdr3_length: 12; j_call: TRBJ2-3; d_call: -; cdr3_aa: CSGGQDTDTQYF; cdr3_nt: TGCAGTGGGGGGCAGGACACAGATACGCAGTATTTT
clone_size: few; v_call: TRBV30; cdr3_length: 14; j_call: TRBJ1-1; d_call: TRBD1; cdr3_aa: CAWSDEGAVTEAFF; cdr3_nt: TGTGCCTGGAGTGACGAGGGGGCGGTCACTGAAGCTTTCTTT
clone_size: -; v_call: TRBV4-3; cdr3_length: 16; j_call: TRBJ2-1; d_call: -; cdr3_aa: CASSQVAGYSYNEQFF; cdr3_nt: TGCGCCAGCAGCCAAGTGGCAGGGTACTCCTACAATGAGCAGTTCTTC
clone_size: -; v_call: TRBV7-6; cdr3_length: 15; j_call: TRBJ2-1; d_call: TRBD2; cdr3_aa: CASSLKPSGGSEQFF; cdr3_nt: TGTGCCAGCAGCTTAAAGCCTAGCGGGGGAAGTGAGCAGTTCTTC
clone_size: -; v_call: TRBV20-1; cdr3_length: 15; j_call: TRBJ2-7; d_call: TRBD2; cdr3_aa: CSARDTSGMYWEQYF; cdr3_nt: TGCAGTGCTAGAGATACTAGCGGGATGTATTGGGAGCAGTACTTC
clone_size: -; v_call: TRBV4-1; cdr3_length: 16; j_call: TRBJ1-4; d_call: TRBD1; cdr3_aa: CASSPIPGQENEKLFF; cdr3_nt: TGCGCCAGCAGCCCCATACCGGGACAGGAAAATGAAAAACTGTTTTTT
clone_size: once; v_call: TRBV20-1; cdr3_length: 15; j_call: TRBJ2-5; d_call: TRBD2; cdr3_aa: CSARPTSGRVGTQYF; cdr3_nt: TGCAGTGCTAGACCCACTAGCGGGAGAGTGGGGACCCAGTACTTC
clone_size: -; v_call: TRBV27; cdr3_length: 17; j_call: TRBJ2-6; d_call: -; cdr3_aa: CASSLQGVLSGANVLTF; cdr3_nt: TGTGCCAGCAGTTTACAGGGTGTCCTTTCTGGGGCCAACGTCCTGACTTTC
clone_size: many; v_call: TRBV29-1; cdr3_length: 11; j_call: TRBJ1-1; d_call: TRBD1; cdr3_aa: CSGGQGTEAFF; cdr3_nt: TGCAGCGGCGGACAGGGCACTGAAGCTTTCTTT
clone_size: few; v_call: TRBV27; cdr3_length: 16; j_call: TRBJ2-5; d_call: TRBD1; cdr3_aa: CASSQGWTGDGETQYF; cdr3_nt: TGTGCCAGCAGTCAAGGCTGGACAGGGGACGGGGAGACCCAGTACTTC
clone_size: -; v_call: TRBV27; cdr3_length: 19; j_call: TRBJ2-7; d_call: -; cdr3_aa: CASSPVGTVGRLAFYEQYF; cdr3_nt: TGTGCCAGCAGTCCGGTGGGGACAGTCGGCCGACTAGCGTTCTACGAGCAGTACTTC
clone_size: -; v_call: TRBV20-1; cdr3_length: 15; j_call: TRBJ2-7; d_call: -; cdr3_aa: CSARASEGAWNEQYF; cdr3_nt: TGCAGTGCTAGAGCCTCGGAGGGGGCCTGGAACGAGCAGTACTTC
clone_size: -; v_call: TRBV7-3; cdr3_length: 18; j_call: TRBJ2-2; d_call: TRBD2; cdr3_aa: CASSLNPRGTSVTGEQFF; cdr3_nt: TGTGCCAGCAGCCTAAACCCCCGAGGGACTAGCGTCACCGGGGAGCAGTTTTTT
clone_size: many; v_call: TRBV12-3/TRBV12-4; cdr3_length: 15; j_call: TRBJ1-4; d_call: -; cdr3_aa: CASSPWTATNEKLFF; cdr3_nt: TGTGCCAGCAGTCCCTGGACAGCAACTAATGAAAAACTGTTTTTT
clone_size: -; v_call: TRBV30; cdr3_length: 14; j_call: TRBJ1-3; d_call: -; cdr3_aa: CAWSSWVTGNTIYF; cdr3_nt: TGTGCCTGGAGCAGCTGGGTAACTGGAAACACCATATATTTT
clone_size: -; v_call: TRBV10-3; cdr3_length: 14; j_call: TRBJ2-7; d_call: TRBD1; cdr3_aa: CAISEPGQVYEQYF; cdr3_nt: TGTGCCATCAGTGAGCCGGGACAGGTGTACGAGCAGTACTTC
clone_size: few; v_call: TRBV19; cdr3_length: 13; j_call: TRBJ2-7; d_call: -; cdr3_aa: CASSTSTGGEQYF; cdr3_nt: TGTGCCAGTAGTACTTCGACAGGAGGCGAGCAGTACTTC
clone_size: -; v_call: TRBV2; cdr3_length: 16; j_call: TRBJ1-1; d_call: -; cdr3_aa: CAGSENPDRRNTEAFF; cdr3_nt: TGTGCCGGCAGTGAAAATCCCGATCGTAGGAACACTGAAGCTTTCTTT
clone_size: many; v_call: TRBV7-9; cdr3_length: 13; j_call: TRBJ2-5; d_call: -; cdr3_aa: CASSLTIQETQYF; cdr3_nt: TGTGCCAGCAGCTTAACTATCCAAGAGACCCAGTACTTC
clone_size: -; v_call: TRBV30; cdr3_length: 15; j_call: TRBJ2-1; d_call: TRBD2; cdr3_aa: CAWSTGLAGVNEQFF; cdr3_nt: TGTGCCTGGAGTACAGGACTAGCGGGGGTAAATGAGCAGTTCTTC
clone_size: few; v_call: TRBV11-2; cdr3_length: 14; j_call: TRBJ2-5; d_call: -; cdr3_aa: CASSLVWGSETQYF; cdr3_nt: TGTGCCAGCAGCTTGGTTTGGGGGTCAGAGACCCAGTACTTC
clone_size: many; v_call: TRBV27; cdr3_length: 13; j_call: TRBJ1-1; d_call: -; cdr3_aa: CASSQMMNTEAFF; cdr3_nt: TGTGCCAGCAGTCAGATGATGAACACTGAAGCTTTCTTT
clone_size: many; v_call: TRBV27; cdr3_length: 12; j_call: TRBJ2-7; d_call: -; cdr3_aa: CASSHTPAEQYF; cdr3_nt: TGTGCCAGCAGTCATACCCCGGCCGAGCAGTACTTC
clone_size: -; v_call: TRBV29-1; cdr3_length: 11; j_call: TRBJ2-3; d_call: TRBD1; cdr3_aa: CSPGGADTQYF; cdr3_nt: TGCAGTCCAGGGGGCGCAGATACGCAGTATTTT
clone_size: many; v_call: TRBV7-9; cdr3_length: 15; j_call: TRBJ1-1; d_call: TRBD1; cdr3_aa: CASSEGQGLNTEAFF; cdr3_nt: TGTGCCAGCAGCGAAGGACAGGGCTTGAACACTGAAGCTTTCTTT
clone_size: many; v_call: TRBV12-3/TRBV12-4; cdr3_length: 15; j_call: TRBJ2-1; d_call: TRBD2; cdr3_aa: CASSLPAGVYNEQFF; cdr3_nt: TGTGCCAGCAGTCTCCCGGCGGGGGTATACAATGAGCAGTTCTTC